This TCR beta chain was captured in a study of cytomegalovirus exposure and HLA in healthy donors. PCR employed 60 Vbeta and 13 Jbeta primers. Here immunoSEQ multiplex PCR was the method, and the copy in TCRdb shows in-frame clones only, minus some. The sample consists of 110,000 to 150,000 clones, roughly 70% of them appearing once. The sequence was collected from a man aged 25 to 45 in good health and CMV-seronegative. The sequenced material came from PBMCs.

Written as DNA, the CDR3 is TGTGCCAGTAGTATAGGAGGGTCCGAAGCTTTCTTT. Protein product: CASSIGGSEAFF. The rearrangement joins TRBV19 to TRBJ1-1; no firm D call. The V and J ends lost 1 base and 8 bases respectively, with 8 bases between them. The CDR3 consists of 12 residues. Germline values: CDR1 LNHDA, CDR2 SQIVND (reference sequence).